Listed below are T cell receptor beta chains from one sample, sequenced in a study of shared clonotypes between healthy human individuals. Data came from immunoSEQ multiplex PCR; TCRdb stores just in-frame clones and leaves some out. Among around 1.5 million clones listed, around 98% were seen once. Input material: naive CD4+ T cells sorted from blood. Every receptor here comes from a man under 40 in good health. The CDR3 runs from the conserved cysteine through the conserved F or W. The order of the fields is J gene, V gene, D gene, clone size, CDR3 protein, CDR3 DNA. D genes are given only for firm matches. The size field is filled for only some rows; it gives once, few, many or a size class.

TRBJ1-4 TRBV6-6 TRBD1 . CASSYDRGYEKLFF TGTGCCAGCAGTTACGACAGGGGCTACGAAAAACTGTTTTTT
TRBJ1-4 TRBV29-1 . . CSVEGDEKLFF TGCAGCGTTGAGGGTGATGAAAAACTGTTTTTT
TRBJ1-2 TRBV6-4 TRBD1 . CASSHLPGQGYGYTF TGTGCCAGCAGTCATCTTCCGGGACAGGGGTATGGCTACACCTTC
TRBJ2-2 TRBV7-8 . . CASSLNGANTGELFF TGTGCCAGCAGCTTAAATGGGGCGAACACCGGGGAGCTGTTTTTT
TRBJ1-5 TRBV2 . . CASVKSTRAPQHF TGTGCCAGCGTTAAGTCAACGAGGGCGCCCCAGCATTTT
TRBJ2-5 TRBV6-6 . . CASQPGPGETQYF TGTGCCAGCCAGCCGGGGCCAGGAGAGACCCAGTACTTC
TRBJ2-3 TRBV25-1 . . CASSPRVGTDTQYF TGTGCCAGCAGTCCCCGCGTCGGCACAGATACGCAGTATTTT
TRBJ2-7 TRBV7-7 . . CASSSASGVVYEQYF TGTGCTAGCAGCTCGGCCTCGGGAGTGGTCTACGAGCAGTACTTC
TRBJ2-5 TRBV27 TRBD2 . CASSSRAGAETQYF TGTGCCAGCAGTTCTAGAGCGGGAGCAGAGACCCAGTACTTC
TRBJ2-1 TRBV5-4 . . CASSLMASGGPVDEQFF TGTGCCAGCAGCTTGATGGCTTCAGGGGGGCCAGTGGATGAGCAGTTCTTC
TRBJ2-1 TRBV18 . . CASSTVTDNEQFF TGTGCCAGCTCAACCGTGACAGACAATGAGCAGTTCTTC
TRBJ2-7 TRBV9 . . CASSVADTLYEQYF TGTGCCAGCAGCGTAGCGGACACGCTCTACGAGCAGTACTTC
TRBJ2-3 TRBV5-5 . . CASSLAGTASSTDTQYF TGTGCCAGCAGCTTGGCCGGGACTGCATCTAGCACAGATACGCAGTATTTT
TRBJ1-1 TRBV4-1 . . CASSQSVGLGEPEAFF TGCGCCAGCAGCCAATCGGTGGGTCTCGGAGAACCTGAAGCTTTCTTT
TRBJ2-7 TRBV7-2 . . CASSALGLSPPYEQYF TGTGCCAGCAGCGCCCTCGGGTTATCCCCCCCCTACGAGCAGTACTTC
TRBJ2-7 TRBV5-8 . . CATTLQGFYEQYF TGTGCCACCACTTTACAGGGCTTCTACGAGCAGTACTTC
TRBJ2-1 TRBV7-9 . . CASSFVGRGSPYNEQFF TGTGCCAGCAGCTTCGTCGGAAGGGGTTCCCCCTACAATGAGCAGTTCTTC
TRBJ2-3 TRBV4-2 . . CASRATDTQYF TGTGCCAGCAGGGCGACAGATACGCAGTATTTT
TRBJ2-7 TRBV5-1 TRBD1 . CASSTAGGHYEQYF TGCGCCAGCAGCACCGCAGGGGGCCACTACGAGCAGTACTTC
TRBJ2-3 TRBV28 . once CASRGGGLGTDTQYF TGTGCCAGCAGAGGAGGAGGGCTGGGCACAGATACGCAGTATTTT
TRBJ1-4 TRBV4-1 TRBD1 . CASSQDPFWTGFGFLYLKLFF TGCGCCAGCAGCCAAGATCCGTTTTGGACAGGTTTTGGTTTCTTGTATCTGAAACTGTTTTTT
TRBJ2-6 TRBV5-1 TRBD2 . CASSRLAGGSVSGANVLTF TGCGCCAGCAGCCGGCTAGCGGGAGGCTCCGTCTCTGGGGCCAACGTCCTGACTTTC
TRBJ2-3 TRBV9 . . CASSVAREEDTQYF TGTGCCAGCAGCGTAGCTAGGGAGGAAGATACGCAGTATTTT
TRBJ2-7 TRBV5-1 . . CASSRGASEYEQYF TGCGCCAGCAGCCGAGGGGCTAGCGAATACGAGCAGTACTTC
TRBJ2-7 TRBV7-8 TRBD2 . CASSLAVVLAESSYEQYF TGTGCCAGCAGCTTAGCCGTGGTACTAGCGGAATCCTCCTACGAGCAGTACTTC
TRBJ1-2 TRBV27 . . CASSSRNGYTF TGTGCCAGCAGTTCCCGCAATGGCTACACCTTC
TRBJ2-1 TRBV18 TRBD2 . CASFGTSGSRIEQFF TGTGCCAGCTTCGGGACTAGCGGGAGTAGGATTGAGCAGTTCTTC
TRBJ1-5 TRBV5-6 TRBD1 . CASSRTGGNPNQPQHF TGTGCCAGCAGTAGGACAGGGGGTAATCCCAATCAGCCCCAGCATTTT
TRBJ2-3 TRBV5-1 . . CASSPRGSTDTQYF TGCGCCAGCAGCCCCCGTGGAAGCACAGATACGCAGTATTTT
TRBJ1-2 TRBV19 TRBD1 . CASSANPGQGVYGYTF TGTGCCAGTAGTGCCAATCCGGGACAGGGTGTCTATGGCTACACCTTC
TRBJ2-3 TRBV2 . . CASSEGFGSLASDTQYF TGTGCCAGCAGCGAGGGGTTTGGGAGCCTAGCAAGTGATACGCAGTATTTT
TRBJ1-4 TRBV9 TRBD1 . CASSAETGEGFLATNEKLFF TGTGCCAGCAGCGCCGAGACAGGGGAAGGTTTTCTAGCGACAAATGAAAAACTGTTTTTT
TRBJ2-1 TRBV4-1 TRBD2 . CASSPSGTSSYNEQFF TGCGCCAGCAGCCCCTCCGGGACTAGCTCCTACAATGAGCAGTTCTTC
TRBJ2-3 TRBV15 . . CATSRAGRTQYF TGTGCCACCAGCAGAGCGGGGCGTACGCAGTATTTT
TRBJ1-1 TRBV18 . . CASSPYENSYDTEAFF TGTGCCAGCTCACCCTATGAGAACTCCTACGACACTGAAGCTTTCTTT
TRBJ2-1 TRBV6-6 . . CASSYYGVPNEQFF TGTGCCAGCAGTTACTACGGGGTCCCAAATGAGCAGTTCTTC
TRBJ2-2 TRBV5-1 . . CASSLARGENTGELFF TGCGCCAGCAGCTTGGCCCGCGGGGAGAACACCGGGGAGCTGTTTTTT
TRBJ2-7 TRBV5-6 . . CASSLGTSTYEQYF TGTGCCAGCAGCTTGGGGACTTCTACCTACGAGCAGTACTTC
TRBJ2-7 TRBV7-9 TRBD2 . CASSPGTSGRIGNEQYF TGTGCCAGCAGCCCCGGGACTAGCGGGAGAATCGGCAACGAGCAGTACTTC
TRBJ2-1 TRBV28 . . CASSPTLGANEQFF TGTGCCAGCAGCCCAACCCTGGGGGCCAATGAGCAGTTCTTC
TRBJ2-1 TRBV6-1 . . CASKIVRAGFYEQFF TGTGCCAGCAAGATAGTCCGGGCGGGTTTCTATGAGCAGTTCTTC
TRBJ1-1 TRBV18 . once CASSSVLGPNTEAFF TGTGCCAGCTCATCCGTGTTGGGGCCGAACACTGAAGCTTTCTTT
TRBJ1-3 TRBV5-1 . . CASSLAGDTGNTIYF TGCGCCAGCAGCTTGGCCGGGGATACTGGAAACACCATATATTTT
TRBJ2-5 TRBV19 TRBD1 . CASSDWTGTQETQYF TGTGCCAGTAGTGACTGGACAGGAACCCAAGAGACCCAGTACTTC
TRBJ2-1 TRBV11-3 TRBD1 . CASSQRTGQTYNEQFF TGTGCCAGCAGCCAAAGGACAGGCCAGACCTACAATGAGCAGTTCTTC
TRBJ1-3 TRBV5-1 . . CASSLGLSAGNTIYF TGCGCCAGCAGCTTAGGGCTCTCCGCTGGAAACACCATATATTTT
TRBJ1-1 TRBV4-3 . once CASSHPSATNTEAFF TGCGCCAGCAGCCACCCCAGTGCCACGAACACTGAAGCTTTCTTT
TRBJ2-1 TRBV9 TRBD1 few CASSAGTGGNNEQFF TGTGCCAGCAGCGCCGGGACAGGGGGCAACAATGAGCAGTTCTTC
TRBJ1-1 TRBV7-3 TRBD1 . CASSLQGQNTEAFF TGTGCCAGCAGTTTACAGGGGCAGAACACTGAAGCTTTCTTT
TRBJ2-7 TRBV4-1 . once CASSQAPGVGRRSYEQYF TGCGCCAGCAGCCAAGCCCCAGGGGTAGGGCGTAGAAGCTACGAGCAGTACTTC
TRBJ2-1 TRBV28 . . CASKGLWSEQFF TGTGCCAGCAAGGGACTGTGGAGTGAGCAGTTCTTC
TRBJ2-2 TRBV10-3 TRBD2 once CAIPLASGRPGELFF TGTGCCATCCCTTTGGCTAGCGGGAGACCCGGGGAGCTGTTTTTT
TRBJ2-7 TRBV4-3 TRBD2 . CASSLGLAGGYEQYF TGCGCCAGCAGCCTTGGACTAGCGGGAGGGTACGAGCAGTACTTC
TRBJ2-5 TRBV15 . . CATSMAGTFQETQYF TGTGCCACCAGCATGGCAGGGACCTTCCAAGAGACCCAGTACTTC
TRBJ2-1 TRBV9 . . CASSGVRISSYNEQFF TGTGCCAGCAGCGGGGTGCGGATAAGCTCCTACAATGAGCAGTTCTTC
TRBJ1-3 TRBV5-4 TRBD1 . CASSFGQVGNTIYF TGTGCCAGCAGCTTCGGACAGGTTGGGAACACCATATATTTT
TRBJ2-1 TRBV11-3 TRBD2 . CASSPGTSGRVDEQFF TGTGCCAGCAGCCCCGGGACTAGCGGGAGAGTAGATGAGCAGTTCTTC
TRBJ2-7 TRBV7-2 . . CASSLSRSSSYEQYF TGTGCCAGCAGCTTAAGTCGCTCAAGCTCCTACGAGCAGTACTTC
TRBJ2-1 TRBV9 TRBD2 . CASSPKAGGFYNEQFF TGTGCCAGCAGCCCCAAGGCGGGAGGCTTCTACAATGAGCAGTTCTTC